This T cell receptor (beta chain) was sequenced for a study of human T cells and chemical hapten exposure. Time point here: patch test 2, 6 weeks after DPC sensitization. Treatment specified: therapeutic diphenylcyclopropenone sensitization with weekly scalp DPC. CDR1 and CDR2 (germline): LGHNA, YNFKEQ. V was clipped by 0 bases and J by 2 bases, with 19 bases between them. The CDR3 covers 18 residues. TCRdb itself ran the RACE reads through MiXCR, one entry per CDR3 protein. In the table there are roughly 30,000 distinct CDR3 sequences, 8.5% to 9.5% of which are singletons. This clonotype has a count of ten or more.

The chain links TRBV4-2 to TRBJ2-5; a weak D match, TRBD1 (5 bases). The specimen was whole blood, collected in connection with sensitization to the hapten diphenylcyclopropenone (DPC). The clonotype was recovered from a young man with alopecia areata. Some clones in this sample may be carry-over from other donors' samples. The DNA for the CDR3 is TGTGCCAGCAGCCAAGATGTTGACCCGCTGGGGCCACAAGAGACCCAGTACTTC. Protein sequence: CASSQDVDPLGPQETQYF.